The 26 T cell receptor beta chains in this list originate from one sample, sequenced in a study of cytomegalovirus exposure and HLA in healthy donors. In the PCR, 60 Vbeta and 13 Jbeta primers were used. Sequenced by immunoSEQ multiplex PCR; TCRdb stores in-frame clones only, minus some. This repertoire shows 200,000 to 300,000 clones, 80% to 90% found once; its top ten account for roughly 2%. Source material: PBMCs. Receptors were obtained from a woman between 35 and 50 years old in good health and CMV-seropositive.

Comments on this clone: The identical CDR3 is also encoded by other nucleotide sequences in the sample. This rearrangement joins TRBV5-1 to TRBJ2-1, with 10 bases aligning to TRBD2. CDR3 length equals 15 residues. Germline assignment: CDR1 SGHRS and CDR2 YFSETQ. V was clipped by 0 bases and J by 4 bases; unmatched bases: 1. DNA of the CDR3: TGCGCCAGCAGCTTGGTACTAGCGGGGTACAATGAGCAGTTCTTC. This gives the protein CASSLVLAGYNEQFF.

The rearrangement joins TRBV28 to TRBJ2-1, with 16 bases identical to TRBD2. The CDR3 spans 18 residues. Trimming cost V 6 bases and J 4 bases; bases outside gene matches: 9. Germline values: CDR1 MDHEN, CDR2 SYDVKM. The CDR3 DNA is TGTGCCAGCAGCACCGGGACTAGCGGGAGGGCCGTATACAATGAGCAGTTCTTC. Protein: CASSTGTSGRAVYNEQFF.

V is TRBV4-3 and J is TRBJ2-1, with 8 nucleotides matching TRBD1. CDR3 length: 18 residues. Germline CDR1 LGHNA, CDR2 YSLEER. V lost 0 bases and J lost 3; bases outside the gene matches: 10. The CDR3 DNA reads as TGCGCCAGCAGCCAAGATTCCTCCCCCGGGACAGGCTACAATGAGCAGTTCTTC. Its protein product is CASSQDSSPGTGYNEQFF.

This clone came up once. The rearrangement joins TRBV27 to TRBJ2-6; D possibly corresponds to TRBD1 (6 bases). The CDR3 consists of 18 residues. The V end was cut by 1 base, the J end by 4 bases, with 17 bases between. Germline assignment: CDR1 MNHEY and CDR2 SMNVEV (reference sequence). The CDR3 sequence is CASSLLPGQSSGANVLTF. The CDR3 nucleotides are TGTGCCAGCAGTTTATTGCCGGGACAATCTTCGGGGGCCAACGTCCTGACTTTC.

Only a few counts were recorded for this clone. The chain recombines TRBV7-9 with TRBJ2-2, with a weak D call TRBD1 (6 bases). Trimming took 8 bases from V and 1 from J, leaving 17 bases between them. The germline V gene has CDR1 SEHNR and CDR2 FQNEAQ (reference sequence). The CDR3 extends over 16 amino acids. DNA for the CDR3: TGTGCCAGCCTTGGGTCAGGGGCCCGGAACACCGGGGAGCTGTTTTTT. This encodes CASLGSGARNTGELFF.

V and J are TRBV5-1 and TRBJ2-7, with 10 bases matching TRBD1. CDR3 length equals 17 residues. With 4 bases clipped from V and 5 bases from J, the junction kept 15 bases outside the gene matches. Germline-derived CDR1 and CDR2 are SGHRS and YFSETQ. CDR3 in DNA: TGCGCCAGCAGCCGGGGTCCCGTTGACAGGGGGCGCGACGAGCAGTACTTC. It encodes CASSRGPVDRGRDEQYF.

The CDR3 nucleotides read TGTGCCAGCAGTGAACTTGCGGGACCCTCGTACGAGCAGTACTTC. Its translation is CASSELAGPSYEQYF. The rearrangement uses TRBV6-1 and TRBJ2-7; tentative D call: TRBD2 (6 bases). The V end lost 2 bases, the J end lost 4 bases, and 15 bases lay between the germline ends. The CDR3 contains 15 residues. From germline, CDR1 is MNHNS and CDR2 SASEGT.

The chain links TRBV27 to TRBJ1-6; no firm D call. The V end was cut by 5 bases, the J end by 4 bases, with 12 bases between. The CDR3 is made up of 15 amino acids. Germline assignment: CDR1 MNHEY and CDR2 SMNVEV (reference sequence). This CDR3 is CASSPQATYNSPLHF. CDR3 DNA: TGTGCCAGCAGTCCCCAGGCGACATATAATTCACCCCTCCACTTT.

CDR3 residues: CASSFVSAVPPSYNEQFF. Written as DNA, the CDR3 is TGCGCCAGCAGCTTCGTGTCGGCGGTGCCACCATCCTACAATGAGCAGTTCTTC. This rearrangement joins TRBV5-1 to TRBJ2-1; no clear D gene. V dropped 2 bases and J dropped 1 base, with 19 bases sitting between them. The CDR3 is 18 amino acids. Germline CDR1 is SGHRS and CDR2 is YFSETQ. The complete variable domain, with remaining parts taken from reference TRBV5-1 and TRBJ2-1, reads KAGVTQTPRYLIKTRGQQVTLSCSPISGHRSVSWYQQTPGQGLQFLFEYFSETQRNKGNFPGRFSGRQFSNSRSEMNVSTLELGDSALYLCASSFVSAVPPSYNEQFFGPGTRLTVL.

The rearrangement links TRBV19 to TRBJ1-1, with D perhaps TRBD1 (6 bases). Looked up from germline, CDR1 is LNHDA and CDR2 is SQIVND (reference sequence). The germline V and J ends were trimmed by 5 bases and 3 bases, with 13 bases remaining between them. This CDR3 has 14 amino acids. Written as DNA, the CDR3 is TGTGCCAGTAGTCCCGAACAGGGCTACACTGAAGCTTTCTTT. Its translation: CASSPEQGYTEAFF.

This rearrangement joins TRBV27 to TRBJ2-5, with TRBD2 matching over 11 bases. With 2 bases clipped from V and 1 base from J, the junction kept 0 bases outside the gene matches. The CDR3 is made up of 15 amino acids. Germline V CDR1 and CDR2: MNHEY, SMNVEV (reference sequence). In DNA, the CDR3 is TGTGCCAGCAGTTTACTAGCGGGAGGCCAAGAGACCCAGTACTTC. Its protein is CASSLLAGGQETQYF.

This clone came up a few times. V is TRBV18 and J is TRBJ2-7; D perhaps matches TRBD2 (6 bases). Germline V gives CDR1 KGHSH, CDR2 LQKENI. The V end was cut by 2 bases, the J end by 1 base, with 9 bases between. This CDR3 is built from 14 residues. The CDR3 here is CASSPSGDSYEQYF. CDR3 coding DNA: TGTGCCAGCTCACCATCGGGGGATTCCTACGAGCAGTACTTC.

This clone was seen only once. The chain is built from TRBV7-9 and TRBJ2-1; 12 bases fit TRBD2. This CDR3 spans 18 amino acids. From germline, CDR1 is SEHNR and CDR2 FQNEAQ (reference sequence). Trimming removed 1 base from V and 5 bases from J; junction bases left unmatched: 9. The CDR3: CASSLGATSGSVDNEQFF. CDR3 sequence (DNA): TGTGCCAGCAGCTTAGGGGCGACTAGCGGGAGTGTCGACAATGAGCAGTTCTTC.

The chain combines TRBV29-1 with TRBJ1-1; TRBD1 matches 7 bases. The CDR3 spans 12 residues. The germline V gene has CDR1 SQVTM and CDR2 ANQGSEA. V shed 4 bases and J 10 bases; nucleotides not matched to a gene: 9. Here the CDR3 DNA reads TGCAGCGTTGTCAGGGGGAACGGAGGAGCTTTCTTT. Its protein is CSVVRGNGGAFF.

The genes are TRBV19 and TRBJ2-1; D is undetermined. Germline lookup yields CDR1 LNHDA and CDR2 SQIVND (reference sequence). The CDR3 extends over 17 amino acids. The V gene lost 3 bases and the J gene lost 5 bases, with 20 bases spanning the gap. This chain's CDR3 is CASSIPSVGYMNNEQFF. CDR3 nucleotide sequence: TGTGCCAGTAGTATCCCGTCGGTTGGTTATATGAACAATGAGCAGTTCTTC.

As DNA, the CDR3 is TGTGCCAGCAGCCAAGATGGTAGCGCCAAAAACATTCAGTACTTC. This gives the protein CASSQDGSAKNIQYF. The gene calls are TRBV4-2 and TRBJ2-4; no firm D call. Trimming removed 0 bases at V and 1 base at J, with 7 bases between. The germline CDR1 and CDR2 sequences are LGHNA and YNFKEQ. This CDR3 region has 15 residues.

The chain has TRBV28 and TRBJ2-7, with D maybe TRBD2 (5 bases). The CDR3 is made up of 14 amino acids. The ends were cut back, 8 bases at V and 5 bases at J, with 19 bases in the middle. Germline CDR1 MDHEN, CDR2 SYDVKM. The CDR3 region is CASGPTSFSHEQYF. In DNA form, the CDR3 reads TGTGCCAGCGGACCAACTAGTTTTTCCCACGAGCAGTACTTC.

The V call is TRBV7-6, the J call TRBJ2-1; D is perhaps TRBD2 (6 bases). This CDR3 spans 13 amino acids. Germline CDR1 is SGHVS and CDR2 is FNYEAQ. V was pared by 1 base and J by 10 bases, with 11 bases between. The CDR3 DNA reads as TGTGCCAGCAGCTTAGGGGGAGGCGGGGAGCAGTTCTTC. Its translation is CASSLGGGGEQFF. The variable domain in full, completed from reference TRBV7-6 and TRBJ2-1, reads GAGVSQSPRYKVTKRGQDVALRCDPISGHVSLYWYRQALGQGPEFLTYFNYEAQQDKSGLPNDRFSAERPEGSISTLTIQRTEQRDSAMYRCASSLGGGGEQFFGPGTRLTVL.

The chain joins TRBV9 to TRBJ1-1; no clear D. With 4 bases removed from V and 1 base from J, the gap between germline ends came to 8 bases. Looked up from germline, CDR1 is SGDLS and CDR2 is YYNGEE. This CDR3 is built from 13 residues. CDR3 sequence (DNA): TGTGCCAGCAGCATGACAACGAACACTGAAGCTTTCTTT. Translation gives CASSMTTNTEAFF.

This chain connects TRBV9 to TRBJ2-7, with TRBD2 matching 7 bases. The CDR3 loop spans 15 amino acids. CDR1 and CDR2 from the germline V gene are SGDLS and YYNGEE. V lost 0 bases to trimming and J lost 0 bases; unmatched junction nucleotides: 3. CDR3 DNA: TGTGCCAGCAGCGTAGCAGCGGGACTCTCCTACGAGCAGTACTTC. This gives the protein CASSVAAGLSYEQYF.

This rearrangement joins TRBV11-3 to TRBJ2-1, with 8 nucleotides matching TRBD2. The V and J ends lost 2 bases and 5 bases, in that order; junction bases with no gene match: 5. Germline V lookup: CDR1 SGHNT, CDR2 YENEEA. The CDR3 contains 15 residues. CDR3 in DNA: TGTGCCAGCAGCTTATTCGGGACTAGTCACAATGAGCAGTTCTTC. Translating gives CASSLFGTSHNEQFF.

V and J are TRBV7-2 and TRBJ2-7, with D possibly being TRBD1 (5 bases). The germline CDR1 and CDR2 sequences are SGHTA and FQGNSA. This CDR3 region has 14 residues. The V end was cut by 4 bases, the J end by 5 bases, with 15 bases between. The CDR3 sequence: CASSSPSRVDEQYF. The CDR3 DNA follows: TGTGCCAGCAGCTCACCGTCCAGGGTGGACGAGCAGTACTTC.

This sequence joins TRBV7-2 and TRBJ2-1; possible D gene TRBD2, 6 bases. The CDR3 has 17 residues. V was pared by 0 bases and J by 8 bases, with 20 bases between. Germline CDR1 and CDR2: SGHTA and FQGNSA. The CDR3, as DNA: TGTGCCAGCAGCTTAGCCGGGGACTCAAACCGCGTATATGAGCAGTTCTTC. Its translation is CASSLAGDSNRVYEQFF.

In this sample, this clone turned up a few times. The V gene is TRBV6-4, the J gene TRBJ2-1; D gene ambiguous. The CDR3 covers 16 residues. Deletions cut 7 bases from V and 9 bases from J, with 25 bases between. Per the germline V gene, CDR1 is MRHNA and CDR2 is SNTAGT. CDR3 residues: CASTSGHRSSRFEQFF. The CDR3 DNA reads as TGTGCCAGCACATCGGGTCATCGATCTTCTAGATTTGAGCAGTTCTTC.

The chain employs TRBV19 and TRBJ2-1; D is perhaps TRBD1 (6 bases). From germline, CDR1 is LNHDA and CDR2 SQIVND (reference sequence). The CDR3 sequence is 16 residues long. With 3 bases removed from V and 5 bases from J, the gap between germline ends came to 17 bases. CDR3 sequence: CASSIGQPRSNNEQFF. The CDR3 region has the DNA TGTGCCAGTAGTATTGGACAGCCCCGGAGTAACAATGAGCAGTTCTTC. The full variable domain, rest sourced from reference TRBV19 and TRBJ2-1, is DGGITQSPKYLFRKEGQNVTLSCEQNLNHDAMYWYRQDPGQGLRLIYYSQIVNDFQKGDIAEGYSVSREKKESFPLTVTSAQKNPTAFYLCASSIGQPRSNNEQFFGPGTRLTVL.

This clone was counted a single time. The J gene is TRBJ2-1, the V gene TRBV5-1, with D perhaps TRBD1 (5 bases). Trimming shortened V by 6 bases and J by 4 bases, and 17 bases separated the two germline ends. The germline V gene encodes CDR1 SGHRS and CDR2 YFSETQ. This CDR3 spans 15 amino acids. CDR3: CASNDRQGQYNEQFF. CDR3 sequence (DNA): TGCGCCAGCAACGATAGGCAGGGTCAGTACAATGAGCAGTTCTTC.